The 32 T cell receptor beta chains below were found in one sample sequenced in a study of vaccination effects on CD4 cells after COVID-19. For these TCRs, the target antigens are not known. Only in-frame clones appear in the TCRdb table, and some are missing; sequencing was by immunoSEQ multiplex PCR. The table records 50,000 to 65,000 clones, roughly 73% of them present only once. With the ViraFEST assay, the study expanded antigen-specific CD4+ T cells using viral peptide pools, then sequenced them. Following 10 days of culture, CD4+ T cells were isolated. Of the BNT162b2 and mRNA-1273 vaccines, participants received two doses of one or the other. The source was CD4+ T cells from PBMCs cultured with HCoV-229E spike peptides, collected after COVID-19 vaccination. Receptors were obtained from a human donor who received a COVID-19 vaccine.

The rearrangement uses TRBV10-1 and TRBJ2-1, with 7 bases matching TRBD1. The junction had 11 bases not matched to a gene; V was cut back by 0 bases and J by 6 bases. Germline loops: CDR1 WNHNN, CDR2 SYGVQD (reference sequence). The CDR3 extends over 17 amino acids. The CDR3 region is CASSESRGGALGNEQFF. The CDR3 DNA follows: TGCGCCAGCAGTGAGTCGAGAGGGGGCGCGCTGGGCAATGAGCAGTTCTTC.

V is TRBV2 and J is TRBJ2-5; 8 nucleotides match TRBD1. CDR3 size: 14 residues. Looked up from germline, CDR1 is SNHLY and CDR2 is FYNNEI. The J segment lost 5 bases and the V segment lost 6 bases, leaving 8 bases of the junction unmatched. The CDR3 protein is CASRSAGGRETQYF. In DNA, the CDR3 is TGTGCCAGCAGATCAGCAGGGGGCCGGGAGACCCAGTACTTC.

The chain carries TRBV29-1 and TRBJ2-3, with 9 bases aligning to TRBD1. Germline assignment: CDR1 SQVTM and CDR2 ANQGSEA. The CDR3 is 15 amino acids. V lost 4 bases, J lost 6 bases, and 11 bases stayed unmatched. Here the CDR3 DNA reads TGCAGCGTTGTAAATCGGGACAGGGTCAGGGATACGCAGTATTTT. Residues: CSVVNRDRVRDTQYF.

This chain links TRBV6-2 or TRBV6-3 with TRBJ2-4; the D gene is possibly TRBD1 (5 bases). The CDR3 is made up of 14 amino acids. V was cut by 2 bases and J by 0 bases, with 5 bases left in between. Per germline, CDR1 MNHEY and CDR2 SVGEGT. The CDR3 sequence: CASSYQGAKNIQYF. The CDR3 region has the DNA TGTGCCAGCAGTTACCAGGGAGCCAAAAACATTCAGTACTTC.

This rearrangement joins TRBV30 to TRBJ1-5, with 9 bases that match TRBD1. The CDR3 totals 14 residues. V dropped 2 bases and J dropped 5; count of bases not matched to a gene: 4. CDR1 and CDR2 (germline): GTSNPN, SVGIG (reference sequence). The CDR3: CAWSRGQGYQPQHF. As DNA, the CDR3 is TGTGCCTGGAGTCGCGGACAGGGGTATCAGCCCCAGCATTTT.

J is TRBJ2-7 and V is TRBV6-5, with 7 bases that match TRBD1. Looked up from germline, CDR1 is MNHEY and CDR2 is SVGAGI. The CDR3 spans 14 residues. Trimming cost V 5 bases and J 4 bases; bases outside gene matches: 8. CDR3 sequence: CASSQGQSFYEQYV. DNA for the CDR3: TGTGCCAGCAGTCAGGGACAGTCTTTTTACGAGCAGTACGTC.

Only a few counts were recorded for this clone. CDR3 nucleotide sequence: TGTGCCAGCAGCTTAGATCTTGCGGGGACCCAGTACTTC. Translated, it gives CASSLDLAGTQYF. The rearrangement uses TRBV11-2 and TRBJ2-5; D might be TRBD2 (5 bases). V was cut by 0 bases and J by 7 bases, with 9 bases left in between. The CDR3 extends over 13 amino acids. Germline lookup yields CDR1 SGHAT and CDR2 FQNNGV.

The chain joins TRBV24-1 to TRBJ1-2; possibly TRBD1 for D (5 bases). Germline V gene lookup returns CDR1 KGHDR and CDR2 SFDVKD. This CDR3 is 13 amino acids long. V was clipped by 6 bases and J by 6 bases, with 13 bases between them. For the CDR3, the DNA is TGTGCCACCAGTCCGGGGCGCGTTAATGGCTACACCTTC. Protein product: CATSPGRVNGYTF.

The rearrangement joins TRBV24-1 to TRBJ2-1; D is tentatively TRBD1 or TRBD2 (6 bases each). This CDR3 is 16 amino acids long. The V gene's germline CDR1 is KGHDR and CDR2 SFDVKD. Between the trimmed V and J ends, which lost 3 bases and 8 bases, there was a span of 19 bases. CDR3 sequence: CATSDRGAGYEDEQFF. CDR3 DNA sequence: TGTGCCACCAGTGATAGGGGGGCAGGGTATGAGGATGAGCAGTTCTTC.

V is TRBV19 and J is TRBJ1-4, with D perhaps TRBD1 (5 bases). V gave up 1 base and J gave up 10 bases, with 13 bases separating them. Germline V lookup: CDR1 LNHDA, CDR2 SQIVND (reference sequence). This CDR3 is 14 amino acids long. DNA of the CDR3: TGTGCCAGTAGTATAGTTGGAGGGGATGGAAAACTGTTTTTT. It translates to CASSIVGGDGKLFF.

The rearrangement links TRBV23-1 to TRBJ1-1; D unresolved. Being an ORF, TRBV23-1 has a function that is uncertain. With 3 bases removed from V and 6 bases from J, the gap between germline ends came to 20 bases. The CDR3 is 16 residues long. The CDR3 spells CASSQYDPGRLPEAFF. The CDR3 DNA reads TGCGCCAGCAGTCAGTACGACCCTGGCAGGCTCCCTGAAGCTTTCTTT.

V is TRBV4-1 and J is TRBJ1-5; TRBD1 agrees at 7 bases. Germline V gene data show CDR1 as MGHRA and CDR2 as YSYEKL. This CDR3 is 16 amino acids long. V lost 1 base, J lost 7 bases, and 10 bases stayed unmatched. CDR3 DNA: TGCGCCAGCAGCCAAGTTGCGGCAGGGGGTGGACAGCCCCAGCATTTT. It is translated as CASSQVAAGGGQPQHF.

The V and J genes are TRBV7-2 and TRBJ2-1; D gene uncertain. The CDR3 is 16 residues long. V was cut by 1 base and J by 0 bases, with 10 bases left in between. CDR1 is SGHTA, CDR2 FQGNSA, per germline. CDR3 amino acids: CASSLGGSLSYNEQFF. CDR3 coding DNA: TGTGCCAGCAGCTTAGGCGGTTCCCTCTCCTACAATGAGCAGTTCTTC.

This sequence joins TRBV10-1 and TRBJ2-7; D tentatively reads TRBD1 or TRBD2 (5 bases each). Germline-derived CDR1 and CDR2 are WNHNN and SYGVQD (reference sequence). This CDR3 is built from 12 residues. Trimming removed 10 bases from V and 5 bases from J, with 15 bases in between. CDR3 nucleotide sequence: TGCGCCACCGGACGGGGACGGGACGAGCAGTACGTC. This translates into CATGRGRDEQYV.

This chain connects TRBV9 to TRBJ2-3, with no clear D. The V end was cut by 0 bases, the J end by 0 bases, with 5 bases between. Germline V gene lookup returns CDR1 SGDLS and CDR2 YYNGEE. The CDR3 covers 14 residues. The CDR3 spells CASSVEPSTDTQYF. CDR3 DNA sequence: TGTGCCAGCAGCGTAGAGCCTAGCACAGATACGCAGTATTTT.

The chain combines TRBV30 with TRBJ1-1; no reliable D call. CDR3 length equals 16 residues. Germline values: CDR1 GTSNPN, CDR2 SVGIG (reference sequence). With 2 bases removed from V and 4 bases from J, the gap between germline ends came to 20 bases. CDR3 DNA: TGTGCCTGGAGTCGACTAACCGGCCCCGTCGGCACTGAAGCTTTCTTT. Its protein is CAWSRLTGPVGTEAFF.

The chain is built from TRBV10-2 and TRBJ2-2, with D possibly TRBD2 on 6 matching bases. This CDR3 contains 16 residues. V gave up 3 bases and J gave up 2 bases, with 13 bases separating them. Germline assignment: CDR1 WSHSY and CDR2 SAAADI. CDR3 in DNA: TGCGCCAGCAGTGAATGGGGACTTCCAAACACCGGGGAGCTGTTTTTT. Protein product: CASSEWGLPNTGELFF.

This chain links TRBV5-1 with TRBJ1-2; tentative D call: TRBD1 (5 bases). Looked up from germline, CDR1 is SGHRS and CDR2 is YFSETQ. V shed 4 bases and J shed 7 bases, with 23 bases lying between them. CDR3 size: 16 residues. In nucleotides, the CDR3 is TGCGCCAGCAGCCCATTCCTCGGGGCGGCCAAGGGTGGCTACACCTTC. Translation gives CASSPFLGAAKGGYTF.

This clone was seen just once. The chain couples TRBV9 to TRBJ1-1; the D is unclear. The CDR3 extends over 13 amino acids. V was shortened by 0 bases and J by 1 base, with 4 bases between the two germline ends. Germline CDR1 SGDLS, CDR2 YYNGEE. CDR3 sequence reads: CASSVGWNTEAFF. The CDR3 coding sequence is TGTGCCAGCAGCGTAGGTTGGAACACTGAAGCTTTCTTT. Complete variable domain (other parts from reference TRBV9 and TRBJ1-1): DSGVTQTPKHLITATGQRVTLRCSPRSGDLSVYWYQQSLDQGLQFLIQYYNGEERAKGNILERFSAQQFPDLHSELNLSSLELGDSALYFCASSVGWNTEAFFGQGTRLTVV.

This clone has more than one count but fewer than ten. The chain recombines TRBV7-9 with TRBJ2-1; no firm D call. Germline CDR1 and CDR2: SEHNR and FQNEAQ (reference sequence). There are 12 residues in the CDR3. V lost 7 bases and J lost 0, with 4 bases in between. CDR3 bases: TGTGCCAGCACCTACTCCTACAATGAGCAGTTCTTC. Its translation is CASTYSYNEQFF.

The genes are TRBV2 and TRBJ2-3; 11 bases fit TRBD2. The CDR3 runs to 13 residues. The trim removed 6 bases at V and 6 bases at J, leaving 2 bases unmatched. CDR1 and CDR2 from the germline V gene are SNHLY and FYNNEI. The CDR3 DNA reads TGTGCCAGCAGGCTAGCGGGGGGCGATACGCAGTATTTT. Protein sequence: CASRLAGGDTQYF.

The V call is TRBV4-2, the J call TRBJ1-2; TRBD1 might be the D (5 bases). Between the trimmed V and J ends, which lost 1 base and 7 bases, there was a span of 7 bases. This CDR3 is built from 12 residues. Germline V gene sequence: CDR1 LGHNA, CDR2 YNFKEQ. The CDR3 region has the DNA TGTGCCAGCAGCCAAGCCGGGACTGGCTACACCTTC. Its translation is CASSQAGTGYTF.

The J gene is TRBJ1-3, the V gene TRBV7-8; 9 bases are a match to TRBD1. The trim removed 3 bases at V and 1 base at J, leaving 1 base unmatched. The germline V gene has CDR1 SGHVS and CDR2 FQNEAQ. This CDR3 has 15 amino acids. The CDR3 sequence: CASSLTGGSGNTIYF. DNA for the CDR3: TGTGCCAGCAGCTTGACAGGGGGATCTGGAAACACCATATATTTT.

The chain has TRBV9 and TRBJ2-5; no firm D call. Germline CDR1 reads SGDLS; CDR2 reads YYNGEE. V lost 3 bases, J lost 4 bases, and 19 bases lay in between. This CDR3 is built from 16 residues. The CDR3 protein is CASSGSPLKGRETQYF. The DNA for the CDR3 is TGTGCCAGCAGCGGCAGCCCGCTGAAGGGTCGAGAGACCCAGTACTTC.

The J gene is TRBJ1-5, the V gene TRBV28; no reliable D call. Trimming stripped 3 bases from V and 7 bases from J, with 13 bases between. CDR1 and CDR2 (germline): MDHEN, SYDVKM. The CDR3 spans 14 residues. The CDR3 bases are TGTGCCAGCAGTTTGGGTGGAGGGAGCCAGCCCCAGCATTTT. Translating it yields CASSLGGGSQPQHF.

The CDR3 nucleotides read TGCAGCGATTACACGCGCCAGGAGCTGTTTTTT. It translates to CSDYTRQELFF. J is TRBJ2-2 and V is TRBV29-1; the D is unclear. Germline CDR1 is SQVTM and CDR2 is ANQGSEA. The CDR3 is 11 residues long. Trimming removed 7 bases from V and 10 bases from J, with 13 bases in between.

In its sample, this clone was seen a few times. The genes are TRBV3-1 (or the pseudogene TRBV3-2) and TRBJ1-6; D is ambiguous. Germline lookup yields CDR1 LGHDT and CDR2 YNNKEL (reference sequence). V lost 6 bases and J lost 9, with 9 bases in between. This CDR3 has 12 amino acids. CDR3 sequence: CASRADVSPLHF. The CDR3 bases are TGTGCCAGCAGGGCGGACGTTTCACCCCTCCACTTT.

This clone was found once. The chain carries TRBV5-4 and TRBJ1-2, with 7 bases matching TRBD1. V was pared by 4 bases and J by 4 bases, with 13 bases of the junction left unmatched. The CDR3 is 16 residues long. In germline, CDR1 is SGHNT, CDR2 YYREEE (reference sequence). CDR3 in DNA: TGTGCCAGCAGCACAAAGACGACAGGGTCAGCCTATGGCTACACCTTC. This codes for CASSTKTTGSAYGYTF.

The V and J genes are TRBV5-1 and TRBJ2-2; 11 bases fit TRBD1. The CDR3 loop spans 19 amino acids. Germline V CDR1 and CDR2: SGHRS, YFSETQ. Germline trimming cut 2 bases from V and 0 bases from J; bases unmatched to any gene: 9. The CDR3: CASSLRTGGARSNTGELFF. The DNA of the CDR3 is TGCGCCAGCAGCTTAAGGACAGGGGGCGCTAGGTCGAACACCGGGGAGCTGTTTTTT.

This chain uses TRBV19 with TRBJ1-6; weak D call: TRBD1 (5 bases). Deletions cut 5 bases from V and 10 bases from J, with 18 bases between. Germline CDR1 is LNHDA and CDR2 is SQIVND (reference sequence). The CDR3 contains 15 residues. CDR3 nucleotides: TGTGCCAGTAGTTCACCGGGACGGTGGGAGTCACCCCTCCACTTT. Residues: CASSSPGRWESPLHF.

The gene calls are TRBV18 and TRBJ2-5, with D possibly being TRBD2 (5 bases). This CDR3 comprises 13 residues. Germline V CDR1 and CDR2: KGHSH, LQKENI. V lost 3 bases, J lost 7 bases, and 12 bases lay in between. CDR3 region: CASSPRGEGTQYF. The CDR3 bases are TGTGCCAGCTCACCCCGAGGCGAGGGGACCCAGTACTTC.

The chain uses TRBV7-2 and TRBJ2-4; D not certain. The germline gives CDR1 SGHTA, CDR2 FQGNSA. V shed 5 bases and J shed 8 bases, with 19 bases lying between them. The CDR3 is made up of 15 amino acids. The chain's CDR3 is CASSQDGAIGDIQYF. For the CDR3, the DNA is TGTGCCAGCAGCCAAGACGGAGCCATTGGAGACATTCAGTACTTC.